The present TCR beta chain was sequenced within a study of blood T cell repertoires in COVID-19. Study context: The origin of the acute and convalescent COVID-19 samples was the United States, Italy and Spain. Sources were T cells, B-cell-depleted T cells, or PBMCs; the material itself was cDNA or gDNA.

Original processing methods: The authors estimated nucleated cell counts from reference gene primer amplification. Generated by immunoSEQ multiplex PCR, the TCRdb table keeps only in-frame clones and is missing some. The D gene and trimming were derived from the DNA, and the V and J assignments and clone size from that table. The sample shows roughly 150,000 clones, nearly 85% of them seen only once. This TCR was recovered from a human donor in a cohort sampled during active COVID-19. Sequenced: peripheral blood.

CDR3 nucleotides: TGCGCCAGCAGCCAATCGGGGACAGGGCCTATCCACACCTTC. Protein: CASSQSGTGPIHTF. This chain uses TRBV4-1 with TRBJ1-2, with 9 bases fitting TRBD1. With 2 bases clipped from V and 12 bases from J, the junction kept 10 bases outside the gene matches. The CDR3 is 14 residues long. Per germline, CDR1 MGHRA and CDR2 YSYEKL.